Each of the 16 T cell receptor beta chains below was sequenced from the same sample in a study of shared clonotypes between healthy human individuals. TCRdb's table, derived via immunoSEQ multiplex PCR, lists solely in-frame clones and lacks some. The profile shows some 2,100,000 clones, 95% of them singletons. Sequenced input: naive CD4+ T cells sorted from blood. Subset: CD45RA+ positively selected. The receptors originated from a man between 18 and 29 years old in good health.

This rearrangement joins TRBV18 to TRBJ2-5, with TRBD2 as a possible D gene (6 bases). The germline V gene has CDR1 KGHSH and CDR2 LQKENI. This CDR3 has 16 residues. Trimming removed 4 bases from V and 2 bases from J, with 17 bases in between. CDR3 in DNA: TGTGCCAGCTCACGGTCACGGGACTCACGACAAGAGACCCAGTACTTC. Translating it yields CASSRSRDSRQETQYF.

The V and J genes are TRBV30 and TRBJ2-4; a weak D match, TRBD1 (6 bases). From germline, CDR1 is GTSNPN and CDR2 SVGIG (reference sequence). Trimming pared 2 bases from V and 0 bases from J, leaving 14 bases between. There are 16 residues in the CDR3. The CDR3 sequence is CAWSSGQLLAKNIQYF. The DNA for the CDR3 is TGTGCCTGGAGTAGTGGACAGCTACTAGCCAAAAACATTCAGTACTTC.

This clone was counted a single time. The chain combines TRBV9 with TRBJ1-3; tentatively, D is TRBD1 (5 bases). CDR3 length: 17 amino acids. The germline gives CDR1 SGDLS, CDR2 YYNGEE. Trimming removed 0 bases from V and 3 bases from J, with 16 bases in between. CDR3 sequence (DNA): TGTGCCAGCAGCGTAGCTACCGCCGGGGCGCTTGGAAACACCATATATTTT. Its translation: CASSVATAGALGNTIYF.

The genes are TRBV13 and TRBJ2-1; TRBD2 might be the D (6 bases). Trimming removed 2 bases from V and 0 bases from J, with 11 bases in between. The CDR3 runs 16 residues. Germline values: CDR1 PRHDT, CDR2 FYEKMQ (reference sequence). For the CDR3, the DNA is TGTGCCAGCAGCTTACGCGGGAAGAACTCCTACAATGAGCAGTTCTTC. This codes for CASSLRGKNSYNEQFF. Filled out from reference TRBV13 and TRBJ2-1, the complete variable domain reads AAGVIQSPRHLIKEKRETATLKCYPIPRHDTVYWYQQGPGQDPQFLISFYEKMQSDKGSIPDRFSAQQFSDYHSELNMSSLELGDSALYFCASSLRGKNSYNEQFFGPGTRLTVL.

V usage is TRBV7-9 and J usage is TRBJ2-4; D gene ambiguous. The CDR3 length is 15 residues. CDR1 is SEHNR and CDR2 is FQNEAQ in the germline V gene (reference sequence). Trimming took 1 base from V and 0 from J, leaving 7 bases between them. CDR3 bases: TGTGCCAGCAGCTTAGATGTGGGAGCCAAAAACATTCAGTACTTC. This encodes CASSLDVGAKNIQYF.

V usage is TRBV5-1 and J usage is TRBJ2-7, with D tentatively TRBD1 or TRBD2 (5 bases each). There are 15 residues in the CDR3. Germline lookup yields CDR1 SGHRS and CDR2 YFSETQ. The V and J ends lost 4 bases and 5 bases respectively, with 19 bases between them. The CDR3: CASSRALEGRNEQYF. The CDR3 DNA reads TGCGCCAGCAGCCGGGCATTAGAGGGGCGAAACGAGCAGTACTTC.

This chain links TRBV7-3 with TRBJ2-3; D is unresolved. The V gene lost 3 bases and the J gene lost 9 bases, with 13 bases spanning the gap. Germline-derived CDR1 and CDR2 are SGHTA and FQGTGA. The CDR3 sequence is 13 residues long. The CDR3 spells CASSLAPFGTQYF. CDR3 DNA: TGTGCCAGCAGCTTGGCCCCGTTTGGGACGCAGTATTTT.

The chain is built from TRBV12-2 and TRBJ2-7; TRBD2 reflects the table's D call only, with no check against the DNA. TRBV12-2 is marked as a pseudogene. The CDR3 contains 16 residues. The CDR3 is CASRPGTSVRRYEQYF. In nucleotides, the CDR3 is TGTGCAAGTCGCCCTGGGACTAGCGTCCGTAGGTACGAGCAGTACTTC.

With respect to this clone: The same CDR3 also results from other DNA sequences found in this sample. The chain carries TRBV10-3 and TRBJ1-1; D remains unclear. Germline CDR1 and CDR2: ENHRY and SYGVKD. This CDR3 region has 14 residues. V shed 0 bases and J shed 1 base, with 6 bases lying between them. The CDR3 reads CAISESTGNTEAFF. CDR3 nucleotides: TGTGCCATCAGTGAGTCGACCGGGAACACTGAAGCTTTCTTT.

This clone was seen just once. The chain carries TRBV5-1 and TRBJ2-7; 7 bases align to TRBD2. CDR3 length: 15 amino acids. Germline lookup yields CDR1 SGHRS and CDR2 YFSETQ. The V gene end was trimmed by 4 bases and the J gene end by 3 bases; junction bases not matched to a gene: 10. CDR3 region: CASSPLAGANYEQYF. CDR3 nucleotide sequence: TGCGCCAGCAGCCCCCTGGCGGGAGCAAACTACGAGCAGTACTTC.

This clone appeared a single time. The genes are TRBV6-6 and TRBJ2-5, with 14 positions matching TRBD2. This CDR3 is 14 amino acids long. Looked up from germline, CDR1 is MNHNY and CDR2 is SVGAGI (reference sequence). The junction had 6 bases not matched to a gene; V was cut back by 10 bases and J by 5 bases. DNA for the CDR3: TGTGCCACCCGGACTAGCGGGGGGCGGGAGACCCAGTACTTC. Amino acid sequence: CATRTSGGRETQYF.

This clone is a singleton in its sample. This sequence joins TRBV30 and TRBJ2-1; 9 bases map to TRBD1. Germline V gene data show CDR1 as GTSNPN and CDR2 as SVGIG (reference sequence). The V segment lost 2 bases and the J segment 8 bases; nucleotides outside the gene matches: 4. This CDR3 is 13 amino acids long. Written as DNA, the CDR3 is TGTGCCTGGAGTAGGGACAGGGCCGATGAGCAGTTCTTC. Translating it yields CAWSRDRADEQFF.

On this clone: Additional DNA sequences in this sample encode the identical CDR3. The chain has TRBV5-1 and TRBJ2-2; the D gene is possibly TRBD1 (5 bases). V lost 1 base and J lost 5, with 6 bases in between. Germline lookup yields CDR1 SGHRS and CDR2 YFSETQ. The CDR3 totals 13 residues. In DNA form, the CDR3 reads TGCGCCAGCAGCTTGCAGGGAACCGGGGAGCTGTTTTTT. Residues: CASSLQGTGELFF. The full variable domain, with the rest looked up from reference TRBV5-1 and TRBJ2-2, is KAGVTQTPRYLIKTRGQQVTLSCSPISGHRSVSWYQQTPGQGLQFLFEYFSETQRNKGNFPGRFSGRQFSNSRSEMNVSTLELGDSALYLCASSLQGTGELFFGEGSRLTVL.

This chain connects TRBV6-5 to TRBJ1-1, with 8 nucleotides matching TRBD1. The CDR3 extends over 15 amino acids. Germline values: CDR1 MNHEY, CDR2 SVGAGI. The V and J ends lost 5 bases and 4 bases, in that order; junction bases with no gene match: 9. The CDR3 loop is CASSLLRTGSTEAFF. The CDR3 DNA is TGTGCCAGCAGTCTTCTTCGGACAGGGAGCACTGAAGCTTTCTTT.

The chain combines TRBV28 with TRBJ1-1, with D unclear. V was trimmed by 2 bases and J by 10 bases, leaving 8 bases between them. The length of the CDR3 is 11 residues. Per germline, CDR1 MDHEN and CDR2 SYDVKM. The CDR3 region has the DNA TGTGCCAGCAGTTTAAGCTGGAGAGCTTTCTTT. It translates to CASSLSWRAFF. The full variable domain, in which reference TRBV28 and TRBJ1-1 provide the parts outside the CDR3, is DVKVTQSSRYLVKRTGEKVFLECVQDMDHENMFWYRQDPGLGLRLIYFSYDVKMKEKGDIPEGYSVSREKKERFSLILESASTNQTSMYLCASSLSWRAFFGQGTRLTVV.

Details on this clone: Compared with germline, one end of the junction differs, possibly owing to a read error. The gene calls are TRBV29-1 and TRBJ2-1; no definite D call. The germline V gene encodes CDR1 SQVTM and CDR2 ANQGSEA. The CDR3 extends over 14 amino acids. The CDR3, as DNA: TGCAGCGTGGAAGGAAGACTGGCCCACAATGAGCAGTTCTTC. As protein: CSVEGRLAHNEQFF.